This T cell receptor beta chain came from a study of blood T cell repertoires in COVID-19. Study-level background: COVID-19 samples collected from the United States, Italy and Spain covered acute and convalescent phases. Sources were T cells, B-cell-depleted T cells, or PBMCs; the material itself was cDNA or gDNA.

The CDR3 loop spans 18 amino acids. Looked up from germline, CDR1 is MNHEY and CDR2 is SMNVEV (reference sequence). Between the trimmed V and J ends, which lost 4 bases and 6 bases, there was a span of 22 bases. Source study methods: Amplified reference gene primers provided the basis for estimating nucleated cell counts. Using immunoSEQ multiplex PCR, the repertoire was profiled, and TCRdb retains in-frame clones only, with some absent. V and J calls and clone size are as listed in that table; D and trimming were resolved from the DNA. The sample shows around 100,000 clones, approximately 84% of them seen only once.

This clonotype was obtained from a man aged 40-49 years with active or convalescent COVID-19. V and J are TRBV27 and TRBJ1-6; D is perhaps TRBD1 (6 bases). The sample consisted of peripheral blood. DNA for the CDR3: TGTGCCAGCAGTTCCGCGAGCTACCTGACAGGCCCTAATTCACCCCTCCACTTT. Encoded protein: CASSSASYLTGPNSPLHF.